This T cell receptor (beta chain) was recovered during a study of blood T cell repertoires in COVID-19. Overall study: PBMCs, B-cell-depleted T cells, or T cells were the source of the cDNA or gDNA that made up the material.

Study processing details: Amplification from reference gene primers served as the basis for estimated nucleated cell counts. TCRdb's table, derived via immunoSEQ multiplex PCR, lists solely in-frame clones and lacks some. V and J calls and clone size follow that table, whereas D and trimming were derived from the DNA. The data show 500,000 or so clones, around 90% seen once. The CDR3 is made up of 14 amino acids. Germline CDR1 and CDR2: MNHEY and SVGAGI. The V and J ends lost 7 bases and 5 bases respectively, with 12 bases between them. This clone appeared a few times. The source is a woman younger than 35 who had recovered from COVID-19. Material for sequencing was PBMCs or T cells enriched from blood (not recorded which). The rearrangement uses TRBV6-5 and TRBJ1-6, with D maybe TRBD1 (6 bases). CDR3 sequence (DNA): TGTGCCAGCAACCCCAGGGGAGATAATTCACCCCTCCACTTT. Protein sequence: CASNPRGDNSPLHF.